This paragraph covers one T cell receptor beta chain sequence. The junction and the germline gene differ at one end; a read error may be behind it. The sample is drawn from a study of T cells in Graves' hyperthyroidism and ophthalmopathy. There were TCR beta CDR3 regions amplified from RNA transcripts. HTBI primers were the set used in a first-round RT-PCR of the TCR CDR3. TCRdb used MiXCR to reprocess the multiplex PCR reads, holding one entry per CDR3 protein. The sample lists 300,000 to 400,000 distinct CDR3 sequences; 15% to 20% were seen once. The study excluded patients with uncontrolled infection, other autoimmune disease, pregnancy or lactation. Thyroid ultrasound and orbital computed tomography, with clinical symptoms and serum thyroxine and TRAb, informed diagnoses. The receptor comes from a woman aged 45-59 years with Graves' hyperthyroidism. Material for sequencing was blood.

DNA of the CDR3: TGTGCCGGCAGTTACTCGACTAGCGGATTAAACAATGAGCAGTTCTTC. It translates to CAGSYSTSGLNNEQFF. The V call is TRBV6-2 or TRBV6-3, the J call TRBJ2-1, with 9 bases aligning to TRBD2. Germline V lookup: CDR1 MNHEY, CDR2 SVGEGT. This CDR3 is built from 16 residues.